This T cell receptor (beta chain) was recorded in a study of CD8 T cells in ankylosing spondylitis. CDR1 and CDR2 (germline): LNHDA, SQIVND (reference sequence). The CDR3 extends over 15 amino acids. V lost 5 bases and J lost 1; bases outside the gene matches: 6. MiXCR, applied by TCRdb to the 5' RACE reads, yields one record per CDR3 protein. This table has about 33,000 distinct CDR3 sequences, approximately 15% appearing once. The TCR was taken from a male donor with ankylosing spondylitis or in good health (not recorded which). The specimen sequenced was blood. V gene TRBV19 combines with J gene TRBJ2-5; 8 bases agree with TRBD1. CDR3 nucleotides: TGTGCCAGTAGTGCCCGGACAGGGTTCCAAGAGACCCAGTACTTC. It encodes CASSARTGFQETQYF.